Sequencing of this T cell receptor (beta chain) was carried out in a study of T cells after yellow fever vaccination. Study information: Libraries from low-cell-number fractions were prepared with the SMART-Seq v4 Ultra Low Input RNA kit. Study outcomes and limitations: Clones from primary vaccination mostly reappeared after the booster (approximately 95% CD4, over 85% CD8).

Each CDR3 protein is one row after TCRdb ran MiXCR on the 5' RACE reads. Of about 630,000 distinct CDR3 sequences in the sample, around 12% were seen once. A remark on this clonotype: Antigen unknown.

The sequence derives from a man younger than 45 who received the YFV17D yellow fever vaccine. Sequences were derived from PBMCs, sampled on the day of the yellow fever booster vaccination.

CDR3 in amino acids: CSVARTERGNTIYF. The CDR3 nucleotides read TGCAGCGTTGCCCGGACAGAACGTGGAAACACCATATATTTT. The chain carries TRBV29-1 and TRBJ1-3; perhaps TRBD1 as D (6 bases). This CDR3 spans 14 amino acids. V lost 4 bases, J lost 3 bases, and 13 bases lay in between. CDR1 and CDR2 (germline): SQVTM, ANQGSEA. Using reference TRBV29-1 and TRBJ1-3 for the parts outside the CDR3, the full variable domain is SAVISQKPSRDICQRGTSLTIQCQVDSQVTMMFWYRQQPGQSLTLIATANQGSEATYESGFVIDKFPISRPNLTFSTLTVSNMSPEDSSIYLCSVARTERGNTIYFGEGSWLTVV.